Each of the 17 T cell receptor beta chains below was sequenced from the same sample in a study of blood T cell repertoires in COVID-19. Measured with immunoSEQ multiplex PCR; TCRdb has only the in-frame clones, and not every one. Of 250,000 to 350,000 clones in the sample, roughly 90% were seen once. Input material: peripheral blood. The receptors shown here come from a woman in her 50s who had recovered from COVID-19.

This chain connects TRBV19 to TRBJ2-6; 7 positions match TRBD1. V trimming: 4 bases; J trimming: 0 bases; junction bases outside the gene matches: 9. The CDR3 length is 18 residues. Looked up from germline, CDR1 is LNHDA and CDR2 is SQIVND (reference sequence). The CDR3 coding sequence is TGTGCCAGTAGTAGATCCGGGACAGCCGTCTCTGGGGCCAACGTCCTGACTTTC. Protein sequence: CASSRSGTAVSGANVLTF. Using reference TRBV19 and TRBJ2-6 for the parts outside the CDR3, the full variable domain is DGGITQSPKYLFRKEGQNVTLSCEQNLNHDAMYWYRQDPGQGLRLIYYSQIVNDFQKGDIAEGYSVSREKKESFPLTVTSAQKNPTAFYLCASSRSGTAVSGANVLTFGAGSRLTVL.

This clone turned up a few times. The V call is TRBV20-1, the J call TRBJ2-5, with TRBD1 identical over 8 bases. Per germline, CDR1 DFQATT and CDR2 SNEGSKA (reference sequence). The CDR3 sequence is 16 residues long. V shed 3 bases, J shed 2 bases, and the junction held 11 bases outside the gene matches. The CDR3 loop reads CSASKRTGMSQETQYF. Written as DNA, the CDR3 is TGCAGTGCTAGTAAACGGACAGGGATGTCACAAGAGACCCAGTACTTC.

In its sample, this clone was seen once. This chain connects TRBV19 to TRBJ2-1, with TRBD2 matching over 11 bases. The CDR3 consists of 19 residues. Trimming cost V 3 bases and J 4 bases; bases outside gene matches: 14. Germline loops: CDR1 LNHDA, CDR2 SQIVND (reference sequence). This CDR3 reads CASSMSLAGGFELYNEQFF. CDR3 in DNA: TGTGCCAGTAGTATGAGTCTAGCGGGAGGATTCGAATTGTACAATGAGCAGTTCTTC.

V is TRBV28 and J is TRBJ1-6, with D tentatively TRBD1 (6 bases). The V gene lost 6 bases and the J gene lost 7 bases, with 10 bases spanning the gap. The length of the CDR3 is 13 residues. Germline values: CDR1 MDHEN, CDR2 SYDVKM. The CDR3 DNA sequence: TGTGCCAGCAGCCAGGGGCGGAATTCACCCCTCCACTTT. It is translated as CASSQGRNSPLHF. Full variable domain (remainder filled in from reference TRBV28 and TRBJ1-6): DVKVTQSSRYLVKRTGEKVFLECVQDMDHENMFWYRQDPGLGLRLIYFSYDVKMKEKGDIPEGYSVSREKKERFSLILESASTNQTSMYLCASSQGRNSPLHFGNGTRLTVT.

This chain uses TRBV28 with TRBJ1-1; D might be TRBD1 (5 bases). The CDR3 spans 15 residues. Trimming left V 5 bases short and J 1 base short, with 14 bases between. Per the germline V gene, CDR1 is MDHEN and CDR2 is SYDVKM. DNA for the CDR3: TGTGCCAGCAGTCCTCCCCGGACACCGAACACTGAAGCTTTCTTT. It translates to CASSPPRTPNTEAFF.

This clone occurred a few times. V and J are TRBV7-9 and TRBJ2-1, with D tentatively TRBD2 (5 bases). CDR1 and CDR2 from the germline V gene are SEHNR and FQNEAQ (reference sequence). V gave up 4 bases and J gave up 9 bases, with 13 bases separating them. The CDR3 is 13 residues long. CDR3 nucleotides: TGTGCCAGCAGCTACACTAGAACGGGTGAGCAGTTCTTC. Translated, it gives CASSYTRTGEQFF.

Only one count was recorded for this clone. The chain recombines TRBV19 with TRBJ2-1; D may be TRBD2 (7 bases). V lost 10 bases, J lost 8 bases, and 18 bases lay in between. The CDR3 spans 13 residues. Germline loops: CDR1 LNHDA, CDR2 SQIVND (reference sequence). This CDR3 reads CATARGGGYEQFF. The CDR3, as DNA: TGTGCCACCGCTCGAGGGGGGGGGTATGAGCAGTTCTTC.

CDR3 protein: CASSQVGGGSYEQYF. The CDR3 DNA reads TGTGCCAGCAGCCAAGTGGGGGGAGGGTCCTACGAGCAGTACTTC. The rearrangement links TRBV3-1 (or the pseudogene TRBV3-2) to TRBJ2-7; 7 positions match TRBD2. Germline lookup yields CDR1 LGHDT and CDR2 YNNKEL (reference sequence). This CDR3 spans 15 amino acids. J gave up 1 base and V 1 base, and 4 bases lay outside the gene matches.

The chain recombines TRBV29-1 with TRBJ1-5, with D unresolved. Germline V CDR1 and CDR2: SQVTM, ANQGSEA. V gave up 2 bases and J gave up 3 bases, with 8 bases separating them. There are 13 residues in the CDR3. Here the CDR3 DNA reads TGCAGCGTTGAAATGGGCGTCAATCAGCCCCAGCATTTT. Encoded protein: CSVEMGVNQPQHF.

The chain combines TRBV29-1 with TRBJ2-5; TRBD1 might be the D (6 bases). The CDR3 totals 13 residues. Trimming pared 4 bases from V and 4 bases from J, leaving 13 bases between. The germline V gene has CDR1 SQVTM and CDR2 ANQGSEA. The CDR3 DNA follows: TGCAGCGTTGTCAGGGGCAGGCTAGAGACCCAGTACTTC. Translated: CSVVRGRLETQYF.

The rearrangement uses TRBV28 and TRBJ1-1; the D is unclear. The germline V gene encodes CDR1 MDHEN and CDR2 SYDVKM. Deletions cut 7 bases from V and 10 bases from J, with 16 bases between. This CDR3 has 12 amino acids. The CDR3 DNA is TGTGCCAGCAATCAATCAACTAGAGGAGCTTTCTTT. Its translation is CASNQSTRGAFF.

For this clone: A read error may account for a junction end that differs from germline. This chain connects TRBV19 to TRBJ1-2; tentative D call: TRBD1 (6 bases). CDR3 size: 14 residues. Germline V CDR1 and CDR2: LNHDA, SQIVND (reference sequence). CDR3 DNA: TGTGCCAGTAGTATCGTGAGGGGGAACTCTGGCTACACCTTC. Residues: CASSIVRGNSGYTF. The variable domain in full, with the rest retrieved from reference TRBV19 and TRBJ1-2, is DGGITQSPKYLFRKEGQNVTLSCEQNLNHDAMYWYRQDPGQGLRLIYYSQIVNDFQKGDIAEGYSVSREKKESFPLTVTSAQKNPTAFYLCASSIVRGNSGYTFGSGTRLTVV.

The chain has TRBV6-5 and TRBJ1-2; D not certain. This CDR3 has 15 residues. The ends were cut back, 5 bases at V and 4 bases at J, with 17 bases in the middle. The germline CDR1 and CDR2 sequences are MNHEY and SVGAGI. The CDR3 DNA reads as TGTGCCAGCAGTCCCCTGTCCCGCCAGATCTATGGCTACACCTTC. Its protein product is CASSPLSRQIYGYTF.

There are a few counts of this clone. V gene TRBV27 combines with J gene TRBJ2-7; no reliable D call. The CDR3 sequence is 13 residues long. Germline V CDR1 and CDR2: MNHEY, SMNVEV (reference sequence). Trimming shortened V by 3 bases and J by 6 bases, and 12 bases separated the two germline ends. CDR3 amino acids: CASSFPGTGEQYF. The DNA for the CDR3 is TGTGCCAGCAGTTTTCCAGGAACTGGCGAGCAGTACTTC.

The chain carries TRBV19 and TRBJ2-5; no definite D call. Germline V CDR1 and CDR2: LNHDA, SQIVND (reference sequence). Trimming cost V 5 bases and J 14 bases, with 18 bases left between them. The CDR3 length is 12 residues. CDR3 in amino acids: CASSPSTRAVYF. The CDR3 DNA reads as TGTGCCAGTAGTCCTTCGACCCGCGCGGTATACTTC.

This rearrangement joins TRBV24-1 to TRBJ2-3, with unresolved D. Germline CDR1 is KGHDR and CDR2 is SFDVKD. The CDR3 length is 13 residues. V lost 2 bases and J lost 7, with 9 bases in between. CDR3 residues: CATSDSAANTQYF. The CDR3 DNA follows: TGTGCCACCAGTGATTCGGCAGCGAATACGCAGTATTTT.

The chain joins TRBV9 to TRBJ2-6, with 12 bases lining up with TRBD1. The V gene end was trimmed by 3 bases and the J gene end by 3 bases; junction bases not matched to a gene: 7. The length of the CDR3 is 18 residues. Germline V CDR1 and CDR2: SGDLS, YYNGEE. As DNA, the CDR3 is TGTGCCAGCAGCGATCCGGGACAGGGGGCGGATGGGGCCAACGTCCTGACTTTC. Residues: CASSDPGQGADGANVLTF.